This T cell receptor beta chain emerged from a study of T cell responses to AZD1222 COVID-19 vaccine. Second doses were pooled across both intervals (about 4 or about 12 weeks). Assay: immunoSEQ multiplex PCR; the TCRdb copy retains only in-frame clones and omits some. The data contain 150,000 to 200,000 clones, 85% to 95% of them singletons. A word on this clone: The target antigen is unknown.

Germline V gene lookup returns CDR1 MNHEY and CDR2 SMNVEV (reference sequence). This CDR3 comprises 14 residues. The V end was cut by 11 bases, the J end by 0 bases, with 17 bases between. Study-level results: The donors showed a predominance of white British ancestry and of females, with possible underestimation of clonal diversity. The repertoires were collected only after the peak T cell response. The CD4 TCRs associated with vaccination extended across spike and predominated at 160-218 and 743-854.

This sequence was found in an adult who received the AZD1222 COVID-19 vaccine. Sequenced material: peripheral blood, taken 28 days after the second AZD1222 dose. The chain joins TRBV27 to TRBJ2-7; D not resolved. The CDR3 region is CAPPPETTSYEQYF. The DNA for the CDR3 is TGTGCCCCCCCTCCCGAGACGACCTCCTACGAGCAGTACTTC.